This entry features one T cell receptor (beta chain) sequence. Its antigen is undetermined. Only healthy Caucasians were enrolled as donors. The V end lost 9 bases, the J end lost 0 bases, and 11 bases lay between the germline ends. The CDR3 totals 13 residues. CDR1 and CDR2 (germline): SNHLY, FYNNEI. This sample was taken from a study of identical twins. Findings and caveats of the study: Clonotypes of the beta chain that were abundant in cord blood carried fewer insertions (memory repertoires showed none).

Addition of a universal primer site occurred through template switching, and cDNA carried unique molecular identifiers. TCRdb called the 5' RACE reads again in MiXCR, with one record for every CDR3 protein. The sample lists some 300,000 distinct CDR3 sequences, about 12% seen once, with around 7.2% in the top ten. The same specimen was also included in a second study, on yellow fever vaccine responses in identical twins. That work contributes: The T cell response to vaccination in identical twins was reportedly partly convergent and partly personalized.

This chain links TRBV2 with TRBJ1-1; D remains unclear. This TCR derives from a young woman in good health. Sequencing was done on a sample of CD8+ T cells sorted from blood. CDR3 in amino acids: CARSQAMNTEAFF. The CDR3 coding sequence is TGTGCCAGAAGTCAGGCGATGAACACTGAAGCTTTCTTT.